This T cell receptor beta chain emerged from a study of T cell responses to AZD1222 COVID-19 vaccine. Per germline, CDR1 SQVTM and CDR2 ANQGSEA. This CDR3 is built from 15 residues. V lost 0 bases to trimming and J lost 0 bases, with 9 bases between them. TCRdb keeps only in-frame clones here, not all; method: immunoSEQ multiplex PCR. There are some 120,000 clones in the sample; more than 85% occur only once, and 0.75% to 0.95% lies in the top ten. Here the sequenced sample was peripheral blood, taken on day 0 of AZD1222 vaccination. This chain joins TRBV29-1 and TRBJ1-5; possibly TRBD1 for D (5 bases). The TCR comes from an adult in good health. CDR3 sequence reads: CSVEEGAGSNQPQHF. The CDR3 coding sequence is TGCAGCGTTGAAGAAGGGGCGGGTAGCAATCAGCCCCAGCATTTT.